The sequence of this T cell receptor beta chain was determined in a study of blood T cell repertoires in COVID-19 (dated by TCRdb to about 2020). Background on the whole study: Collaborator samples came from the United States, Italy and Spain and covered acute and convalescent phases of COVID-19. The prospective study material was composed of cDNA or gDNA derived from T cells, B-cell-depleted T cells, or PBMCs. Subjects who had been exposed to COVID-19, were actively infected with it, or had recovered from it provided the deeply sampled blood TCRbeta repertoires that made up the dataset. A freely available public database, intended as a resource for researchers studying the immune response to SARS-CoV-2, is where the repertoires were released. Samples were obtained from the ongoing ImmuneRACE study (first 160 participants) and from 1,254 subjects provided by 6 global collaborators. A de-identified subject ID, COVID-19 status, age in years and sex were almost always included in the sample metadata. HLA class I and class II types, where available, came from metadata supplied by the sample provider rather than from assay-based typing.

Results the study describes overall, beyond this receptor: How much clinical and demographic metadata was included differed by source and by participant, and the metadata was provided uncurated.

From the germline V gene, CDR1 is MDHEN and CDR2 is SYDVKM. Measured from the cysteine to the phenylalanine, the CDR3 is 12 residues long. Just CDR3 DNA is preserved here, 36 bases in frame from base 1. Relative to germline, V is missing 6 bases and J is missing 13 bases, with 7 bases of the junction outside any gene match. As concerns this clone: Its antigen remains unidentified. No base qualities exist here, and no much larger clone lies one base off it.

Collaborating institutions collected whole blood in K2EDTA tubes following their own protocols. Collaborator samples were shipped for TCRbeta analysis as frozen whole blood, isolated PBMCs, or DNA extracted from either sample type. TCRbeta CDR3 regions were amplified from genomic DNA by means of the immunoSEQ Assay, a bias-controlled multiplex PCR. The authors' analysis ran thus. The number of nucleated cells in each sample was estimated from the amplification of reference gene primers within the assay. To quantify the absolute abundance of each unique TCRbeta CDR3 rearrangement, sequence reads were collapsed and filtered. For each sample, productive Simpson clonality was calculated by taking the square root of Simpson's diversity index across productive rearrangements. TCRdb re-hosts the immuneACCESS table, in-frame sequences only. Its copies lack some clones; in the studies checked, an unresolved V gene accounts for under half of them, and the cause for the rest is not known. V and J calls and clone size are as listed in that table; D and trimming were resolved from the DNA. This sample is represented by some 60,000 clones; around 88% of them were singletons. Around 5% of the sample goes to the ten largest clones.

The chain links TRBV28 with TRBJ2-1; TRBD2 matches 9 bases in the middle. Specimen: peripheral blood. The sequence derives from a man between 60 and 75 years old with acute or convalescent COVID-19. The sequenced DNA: TGTGCCAGCAGAGCTAGCGGGAAGGGTCAGTTCTTC. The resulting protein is CASRASGKGQFF.